One and the same sample provided the 14 T cell receptor beta chains below, sequenced in a study of cytomegalovirus exposure and HLA in healthy donors. Primers included in the PCR were 60 Vbeta and 13 Jbeta primers. TCRdb keeps only in-frame clones here, not all; method: immunoSEQ multiplex PCR. The profile shows fewer than 250,000 clones, around 79% of them singletons. The sample was PBMCs. The origin of the receptors is a male donor in good health and CMV-seropositive.

The chain links TRBV7-3 to TRBJ2-5; D is possibly TRBD2 (6 bases). The ends were cut back, 5 bases at V and 2 bases at J, with 18 bases in the middle. CDR3 length: 16 amino acids. In germline, CDR1 is SGHTA, CDR2 FQGTGA. Here the CDR3 DNA reads TGTGCCAGCAGCCCGACCCGTGGCGGGGATCAAGAGACCCAGTACTTC. Its protein is CASSPTRGGDQETQYF.

This clone has a handful of counts. The chain employs TRBV4-1 and TRBJ1-5; 10 nucleotides line up with TRBD1. CDR1 is MGHRA and CDR2 is YSYEKL in the germline V gene. The CDR3 loop spans 15 amino acids. Trimming cost V 2 bases and J 6 bases; bases outside gene matches: 4. CDR3 protein: CASSQTGTGVQPQHF. DNA for the CDR3: TGCGCCAGCAGCCAAACCGGGACAGGGGTTCAGCCCCAGCATTTT.

The chain recombines TRBV30 with TRBJ1-2, with D possibly TRBD1 on 5 matching bases. With 5 bases removed from V and 8 bases from J, the gap between germline ends came to 12 bases. There are 11 residues in the CDR3. The germline V gene encodes CDR1 GTSNPN and CDR2 SVGIG (reference sequence). The CDR3 region is CAWWLTVGYTF. In nucleotides, the CDR3 is TGTGCCTGGTGGTTGACAGTCGGCTACACCTTC.

The chain recombines TRBV9 with TRBJ2-2, with TRBD2 identical over 9 bases. CDR1 is SGDLS, CDR2 YYNGEE, per germline. The V gene end was trimmed by 4 bases and the J gene end by 5 bases; junction bases not matched to a gene: 6. The CDR3 consists of 15 residues. The DNA of the CDR3 is TGTGCCAGCAGCTCTAGCGGGACATGGACCGGGGAGCTGTTTTTT. It yields the protein CASSSSGTWTGELFF.

This clone appeared a single time. The genes are TRBV18 and TRBJ2-2, with 7 bases matching TRBD1. Germline V lookup: CDR1 KGHSH, CDR2 LQKENI. The CDR3 sequence is 14 residues long. The V and J ends lost 3 bases and 4 bases, in that order; junction bases with no gene match: 2. The CDR3 is CASSPTGVTGELFF. CDR3 DNA sequence: TGTGCCAGCTCACCCACAGGGGTCACCGGGGAGCTGTTTTTT.

The chain employs TRBV28 and TRBJ1-3; 7 bases fit TRBD1. The V and J ends lost 6 bases and 2 bases, in that order; junction bases with no gene match: 7. Germline-derived CDR1 and CDR2 are MDHEN and SYDVKM. The length of the CDR3 is 15 residues. The chain's CDR3 is CASSPQGLAGNTIYF. CDR3 coding DNA: TGTGCCAGCAGCCCACAGGGGTTGGCTGGAAACACCATATATTTT.

This rearrangement joins TRBV19 to TRBJ2-5, with 9 bases fitting TRBD1. The CDR3 is made up of 14 amino acids. CDR1 is LNHDA and CDR2 is SQIVND in the germline V gene (reference sequence). The ends lost 3 bases at V and 5 bases at J; junction bases unmatched: 4. The CDR3 coding sequence is TGTGCCAGTAGTATGACAGGGGGAGGTGAGACCCAGTACTTC. This codes for CASSMTGGGETQYF. Variable domain in full (rest from reference TRBV19 and TRBJ2-5): DGGITQSPKYLFRKEGQNVTLSCEQNLNHDAMYWYRQDPGQGLRLIYYSQIVNDFQKGDIAEGYSVSREKKESFPLTVTSAQKNPTAFYLCASSMTGGGETQYFGPGTRLLVL.

V and J are TRBV5-4 and TRBJ1-1; 7 bases map to TRBD1. The germline V gene has CDR1 SGHNT and CDR2 YYREEE (reference sequence). V trimming: 4 bases; J trimming: 1 base; junction bases outside the gene matches: 13. This CDR3 has 17 residues. CDR3 sequence reads: CASSPGGTVRGNTEAFF. The CDR3 DNA is TGTGCCAGCAGCCCGGGGGGGACAGTTCGGGGGAACACTGAAGCTTTCTTT.

V gene TRBV7-2 combines with J gene TRBJ1-2; D might be TRBD1 (6 bases). The CDR3 extends over 14 amino acids. The V gene lost 1 base and the J gene lost 5 bases, with 11 bases spanning the gap. Germline CDR1 SGHTA, CDR2 FQGNSA. CDR3 nucleotide sequence: TGTGCCAGCAGCTTAGGGTACAGGGAGTATGGCTACACCTTC. Amino acids: CASSLGYREYGYTF.

V usage is TRBV7-2 and J usage is TRBJ2-5, with D perhaps matching TRBD1 (6 bases). The closer fit of TRBJ2-7 to the DNA end suggests the J call may be wrong. The CDR3 spans 14 residues. CDR1 is SGHTA, CDR2 FQGNSA, per germline. DNA for the CDR3: TGTGCCAGCAGCAACAACGCGTTAGGGGGCGAGCAGTACTTC. Translated: CASSNNALGGEQYF.

This clone was seen more than once but under ten times. CDR3 in DNA: TGTGCCAGCAGTTTGCCGACAGGGAGTGAAAAACTGTTTTTT. Amino acid sequence: CASSLPTGSEKLFF. V and J are TRBV28 and TRBJ1-4; 7 bases agree with TRBD1. The CDR3 runs to 14 residues. Trimming at V came to 3 bases and at J to 7 bases, leaving 5 bases not matched to a gene. Looked up from germline, CDR1 is MDHEN and CDR2 is SYDVKM.

V gene TRBV5-1 combines with J gene TRBJ2-1; D remains ambiguous. The CDR3 extends over 16 amino acids. The V gene's germline CDR1 is SGHRS and CDR2 YFSETQ. The V gene lost 0 bases and the J gene lost 4 bases, with 14 bases spanning the gap. The CDR3 region has the DNA TGCGCCAGCAGCTTGGCCACCTATTCGGTATACAATGAGCAGTTCTTC. It codes for CASSLATYSVYNEQFF.

The J gene is TRBJ1-4, the V gene TRBV28; 7 nucleotides align to TRBD1. CDR1 and CDR2 (germline): MDHEN, SYDVKM. The CDR3 length is 16 residues. Germline trimming cut 6 bases from V and 6 bases from J; bases unmatched to any gene: 13. The CDR3 bases are TGTGCCAGCAGCCAGGGACAGCCCAGGACGTATGAAAAACTGTTTTTT. Its protein is CASSQGQPRTYEKLFF.

The CDR3 DNA reads as TGTGCCAGCTCACCACGGGGGGGCCTCACAGATACGCAGTATTTT. Encoded protein: CASSPRGGLTDTQYF. This chain uses TRBV18 with TRBJ2-3, with D perhaps TRBD2 (7 bases). Looked up from germline, CDR1 is KGHSH and CDR2 is LQKENI. V lost 1 base and J lost 2, with 10 bases in between. The CDR3 covers 15 residues.